In this sample, the clone carrying this TCR beta chain turned up many times. Germline V gene lookup returns CDR1 SGHKS and CDR2 YYEKEE (reference sequence). J was trimmed by 1 base and V by 4 bases; bases with no gene match: 9. The CDR3 loop spans 16 amino acids. The sample originates from a study of neurological immune-mediated disorders. Study at large: Of roughly 34 multiple sclerosis patients, some 31 were relapsing-remitting and 3 secondary progressive.

TCRdb reanalysed the 5' RACE reads using MiXCR and keeps one entry per CDR3 protein. The sample lists some 57,000 distinct CDR3 sequences; 3% to 4% were seen once. The receptor comes from a woman aged 55-70 years with multiple sclerosis. The sample taken for sequencing was PBMCs. The genes are TRBV5-5 and TRBJ1-1, with 8 bases lining up with TRBD1. CDR3 loop: CASSRGTGLENTEAFF. In DNA form, the CDR3 reads TGTGCCAGCAGCAGAGGGACAGGCCTCGAGAACACTGAAGCTTTCTTT.